A selection of T cell receptor beta chains follows, all from one sample in a study of control samples from healthy donors and cancer patients. Produced via immunoSEQ multiplex PCR; TCRdb's table is partial and in-frame only. Seen here are over 150,000 clones, approximately 96% observed once, and the top ten hold approximately 6%. The sequenced material came from blood. Receptors were obtained from a man aged 40-49 years in good health. Each CDR3 is given without its conserved first and last residue. Each record gives: V gene, J gene, CDR3 protein.

TRBV5-1,TRBJ1-2,ASSLENRANGYT
TRBV25-1,TRBJ1-2,ASSQLLGYGYT
TRBV19,TRBJ1-1,ASSPWGSNTEAF
TRBV5-1,TRBJ2-3,ASSSVLADTQY
TRBV19,TRBJ1-1,ASSPTVNTEAF
TRBV9,TRBJ1-1,ASSVVHMSSEAF
TRBV7-9,TRBJ1-2,ASSPTSGTASYGYT
TRBV7-9,TRBJ1-6,ASSTVGREGRNSPLH
TRBV2,TRBJ2-1,ASSPYNEQF
TRBV6-5,TRBJ1-1,ASSSQGARTEAF
TRBV28,TRBJ1-1,ASSWGQATEAF
TRBV11-2,TRBJ1-1,ASSPRAGTNTEAF
TRBV27,TRBJ1-1,ASRPLGQGGTEAF
TRBV5-3,TRBJ1-1,ARSPPENTEAF
TRBV11-3,TRBJ2-1,ASSPRHSYNEQF
TRBV28,TRBJ1-1,ASTTRTGLNTEAF
TRBV12-3/TRBV12-4,TRBJ1-4,ASMTGGDEKLF
TRBV11-3,TRBJ2-2,ASSPHRDGNTGELF
TRBV6-2/TRBV6-3,TRBJ1-2,ASSNGYGYT
TRBV6-2/TRBV6-3,TRBJ1-2,ASSYNTGNYGYT
TRBV19,TRBJ1-5,ASSPRSHQPQH
TRBV28,TRBJ1-5,ASSENRVVGQPQH
TRBV24-1,TRBJ1-2,ATSGRGRYT
TRBV9,TRBJ1-2,ASSPTGGYGYT
TRBV28,TRBJ1-2,ASSTRQGPRYGYT
TRBV14,TRBJ1-1,ASSQAGMNTEAF
TRBV27,TRBJ1-2,ASSLSWGMGYT
TRBV5-4,TRBJ1-2,ASSDKRFGYGYT
TRBV5-1,TRBJ2-2,ASSPGGNTGELF
TRBV7-9,TRBJ1-2,ASSLAGDRVHGYT
TRBV4-3,TRBJ1-6,ASSRGTENSPLH
TRBV6-5,TRBJ1-1,ASSYRAVNTEAF
TRBV3-1/TRBV3-2,TRBJ2-7,ASSQGHYYEQY
TRBV9,TRBJ2-7,ASSAVLRLSYEQY
TRBV7-3,TRBJ2-1,ASSLSPRGHLYNEQF
TRBV5-1,TRBJ2-3,ASRNDKGSEDTQY
TRBV4-1,TRBJ1-1,ASSREGQGDTEAF
TRBV10-3,TRBJ1-5,AISESGQGAKQPQH
TRBV5-1,TRBJ2-3,ASSLTPDTQY
TRBV19,TRBJ1-5,ASRVGQGASNQPQH
TRBV11-3,TRBJ2-7,ASSPGGSSSYEQY
TRBV19,TRBJ1-2,ASSIREGLNPYGYT
TRBV28,TRBJ1-3,ASSLGTNSGNTIY
TRBV11-2,TRBJ1-1,ASSGGTGDGNTEAF
TRBV6-1,TRBJ1-2,ASSDLKANYGYT
TRBV14,TRBJ1-1,ASRFSINTEAF
TRBV5-6,TRBJ2-4,ASSLALTDFTAKNIQY
TRBV7-9,TRBJ2-1,ASSHTSSGANNEQF
TRBV9,TRBJ1-1,ASSVREGGKAF
TRBV3-1/TRBV3-2,TRBJ2-1,ASSQAGTEQF
TRBV18,TRBJ2-3,ASSPAEGTQY
TRBV18,TRBJ1-4,ASSLGTAPEKLF
TRBV27,TRBJ1-5,ASSDRGRGYSNQPQH
TRBV5-1,TRBJ1-3,ASSQWTVHSGNTIY
TRBV5-4,TRBJ2-3,ASSTLALDTQY